This TCR beta chain was found in a study of beta chain features in type 1 diabetes. Findings and caveats of the study: Among patients with Type 1 diabetes, TCRB CDR3s were moderately but significantly shorter in every one of the four CD4+ subsets. VDJ junctions sequenced from type 1 diabetes patients showed fewer insertions and more deletions.

In this sample, this clone turned up a few times. Its antigen is currently unknown. CDR1 and CDR2 from the germline V gene are MGHDK and SYGVNS. J gave up 7 bases and V 2 bases, and 7 bases lay outside the gene matches. The CDR3 spans 14 residues. Expressed TCRB transcripts were sequenced because the entire RNA isolate underwent reverse transcription. Sequenced by immunoSEQ multiplex PCR; TCRdb stores in-frame clones only, minus some. Of about 400,000 clones in the sample, about 12% are singletons; the top ten hold about 0.01%. Naive, central memory, regulatory and stem cell-like memory cells within the CD4+ compartment were sorted using CD45RO/CCR7/CD25/CD127/CD95/CD27.

The TCR was taken from a woman aged 18-29 years with type 1 diabetes. Sequencing was performed on naive CD4+ T cells from blood. The chain carries TRBV25-1 and TRBJ1-1; TRBD1 matches at 7 bases. Here the CDR3 DNA reads TGTGCCAGCAGTGAAGAGGGGGCTGTTGATGAAGCTTTCTTT. The encoded protein is CASSEEGAVDEAFF.